The 3 T cell receptor beta chains below were found in one sample sequenced in a study of metastatic and nonmetastatic thyroid tumors. TCRdb re-processed the PCR reads through MiXCR. The profile shows 15,000 to 20,000 clones, 22% of them singletons. Before thyroid surgery, none of the patients had received any treatment. Input material: adjacent normal tissue. All receptors come from a female donor with papillary thyroid cancer or a benign thyroid nodule (not recorded which). Some clones in this sample may be carry-over from other donors' samples.

The V call is TRBV11-3, the J call TRBJ1-1; no reliable D call. The CDR3 contains 13 residues. From germline, CDR1 is SGHNT and CDR2 YENEEA. V was pared by 7 bases and J by 3 bases, with 12 bases between. The CDR3 spells CASTHLAHTEAFF. In nucleotides, the CDR3 is TGTGCCAGCACTCACCTGGCTCACACTGAAGCTTTCTTT.

The chain joins TRBV20-1 to TRBJ2-3, with 10 bases aligning to TRBD1. Germline trimming cut 6 bases from V and 2 bases from J; bases unmatched to any gene: 11. Per germline, CDR1 DFQATT and CDR2 SNEGSKA (reference sequence). The CDR3 totals 16 residues. The CDR3 is CSAPSPGQGHTDTQYF. The DNA of the CDR3 is TGCAGTGCCCCCTCCCCGGGACAGGGGCACACAGATACGCAGTATTTT.

The sample holds a few counts of this clone. The chain links TRBV19 to TRBJ2-1, with D possibly matching TRBD1 (6 bases). CDR3 length equals 14 residues. Germline-derived CDR1 and CDR2 are LNHDA and SQIVND (reference sequence). V lost 5 bases to trimming and J lost 5 bases, with 13 bases between them. DNA for the CDR3: TGTGCCAGTAGTCCCCGGACAGTACACAATGAGCAGTTCTTC. It translates to CASSPRTVHNEQFF.